This T cell receptor (beta chain) is drawn from a study of response to subunit inactivated influenza vaccine. TCRdb reprocessed the RT-PCR reads with MiXCR, giving one entry per CDR3 protein. Among roughly 520,000 distinct CDR3 sequences, 25% were seen once, and the ten largest hold 1.5% to 2%. This clonotype was picked up a small number of times. What it recognizes is unknown. Broader study findings: Seasonal influenza vaccination, on each occasion, was suggested by the authors to recruit few new T cells.

Trimming took 2 bases from V and 0 from J, leaving 7 bases between them. Germline V CDR1 and CDR2: LGHNA, YSLEER. The CDR3 extends over 15 amino acids. The sequenced sample was CD4+ T cells sorted from PBMCs, obtained more than 4 days after vaccination. This sequence originates from a man aged 50 to 59 who received an inactivated influenza vaccine. The rearrangement uses TRBV4-3 and TRBJ2-2, with a tentative D call TRBD2 (5 bases). CDR3 nucleotides: TGCGCCAGCAGCCAATTTAGCGCGAACACCGGGGAGCTGTTTTTT. Residues: CASSQFSANTGELFF.